This paragraph covers one T cell receptor beta chain sequence. The antigen this receptor binds is unknown. Nothing much larger sits one base from this clone, and base qualities are not available. The source of the sample is a study of T cell repertoires in cytomegalovirus infection (dated by TCRdb to the late 2010s). Background for the entire study: The HLA type of each donor mattered for the analysis, because public TCR beta signatures pointed to carriage of CMV infection along with the matching HLA type.

The reads were generated on an Illumina HiSeq 1500. TCRdb cleaned the public reads at Q25 with fastp, built clones with MiXCR and kept in-frame beta chains. Every entry covers one CDR3 protein and lists the most common genes and DNA from its rows. In all, the sample holds some 350,000 distinct CDR3 sequences, and around 18% of those were seen once. The leading ten clones occupy 8.5% to 10% of the sample. The paper as a whole reports these results and caveats: In both this cohort and an independent cohort of some 350 donors, the cumulative frequency of public TCR beta family members distinguished carriers of CMV infection plus the relevant HLA type. The ex vivo response was dominated by HLA-C-restricted CMV-specific TCR beta clonotypes, which also provided the single most frequent clonotype in two of eight donors.

V loses 4 bases at its end and J loses 3 bases; junction bases beyond the gene matches: 5. CDR1 and CDR2, per the germline V gene, are SGHTA and FQGNSA. The CDR3 starts with the cysteine, ends with the phenylalanine, and has 16 residues. The CDR3 DNA has 48 bases and is translated from base 1. The chain is made from TRBV7-2 and TRBJ2-7, and 14 junction bases match TRBD2. This receptor was identified in a human donor in good health (CMV status not recorded). Some clones in this sample may be carry-over from other donors' samples. The material sequenced was PBMCs. CDR3 region: CASSSRTSGRIYEQYF. The nucleotides are TGTGCCAGCAGCTCCCGGACTAGCGGGAGGATCTACGAGCAGTACTTC.